The 30 T cell receptor beta chains presented below share a single source sample, sequenced in a study of T cell changes during pregnancy in multiple sclerosis. Sequencing was performed with immunoSEQ multiplex PCR; in TCRdb, only in-frame clones are kept and a portion is missing. The table includes some 60,000 clones, more than 75% detected once. Sample: peripheral blood from another person, used as feeder cells. These receptors all come from a human donor whose cells served as feeder cells for cultures in a pregnancy study.

The rearrangement links TRBV9 to TRBJ1-1; D possibly corresponds to TRBD1 (6 bases). Germline V lookup: CDR1 SGDLS, CDR2 YYNGEE. CDR3 length: 15 residues. Between the trimmed V and J ends, which lost 2 bases and 4 bases, there was a span of 15 bases. The CDR3: CASSVSYREGTEAFF. CDR3 DNA sequence: TGTGCCAGCAGCGTCTCCTACAGGGAGGGCACTGAAGCTTTCTTT.

This rearrangement joins TRBV30 to TRBJ1-3; D ambiguous. CDR3 length: 13 amino acids. Trimming took 6 bases from V and 3 from J, leaving 12 bases between them. Germline CDR1 GTSNPN, CDR2 SVGIG (reference sequence). The CDR3 is CACWRIDGNTIYF. In DNA, the CDR3 is TGTGCCTGTTGGCGCATTGATGGAAACACCATATATTTT.

The genes are TRBV2 and TRBJ1-1; unclear D gene. The CDR3 loop spans 13 amino acids. Germline V gene data show CDR1 as SNHLY and CDR2 as FYNNEI. Trimming shortened V by 7 bases and J by 1 base, and 10 bases separated the two germline ends. CDR3: CASIATGNTEAFF. The CDR3 DNA reads as TGTGCCAGCATAGCGACGGGGAACACTGAAGCTTTCTTT.

The CDR3 nucleotides are TGTGCCAGCAGTTTATCGAGACAGGGGCTGGGCTATGGCTACACCTTC. It is translated as CASSLSRQGLGYGYTF. The chain recombines TRBV27 with TRBJ1-2; 8 bases are shared with TRBD1. The CDR3 extends over 16 amino acids. Trimming took 0 bases from V and 4 from J; bases not matched to a gene: 7. Germline assignment: CDR1 MNHEY and CDR2 SMNVEV (reference sequence).

The chain combines TRBV7-2 with TRBJ1-5; no reliable D call. The CDR3 is made up of 14 amino acids. V lost 1 base to trimming and J lost 0 bases, with 4 bases between them. CDR1 and CDR2 (germline): SGHTA, FQGNSA. The CDR3 DNA reads TGTGCCAGCAGCTTAGGCTATAGCAATCAGCCCCAGCATTTT. Translated: CASSLGYSNQPQHF.

The chain carries TRBV5-1 and TRBJ2-7, with 8 bases matching TRBD1. Trimming took 6 bases from V and 0 from J; bases not matched to a gene: 8. CDR3 size: 15 residues. Germline V CDR1 and CDR2: SGHRS, YFSETQ. CDR3 nucleotide sequence: TGCGCCAGCAATCCAGGGGGCCAAAGCTCCTACGAGCAGTACTTC. Translated: CASNPGGQSSYEQYF.

The chain is built from TRBV9 and TRBJ1-1; 8 bases are shared with TRBD1. Germline V lookup: CDR1 SGDLS, CDR2 YYNGEE. There are 16 residues in the CDR3. V trimming: 0 bases; J trimming: 0 bases; junction bases outside the gene matches: 4. The CDR3 DNA sequence: TGTGCCAGCAGCGTAGGGGCAGGGGGCATGAACACTGAAGCTTTCTTT. It yields the protein CASSVGAGGMNTEAFF.

The chain recombines TRBV25-1 with TRBJ2-7, with TRBD1 matching over 9 bases. Germline V CDR1 and CDR2: MGHDK, SYGVNS. The CDR3 is 13 amino acids. After removal of 6 bases from V and 3 bases from J, the junction contained 3 bases not matched to a gene. The DNA for the CDR3 is TGTGCCAGCAGGGGGACAGGGATCTACGAGCAGTACTTC. This encodes CASRGTGIYEQYF.

The chain couples TRBV7-2 to TRBJ1-3; D not resolved. The V gene lost 0 bases and the J gene lost 0 bases, with 9 bases spanning the gap. CDR1 and CDR2 from the germline V gene are SGHTA and FQGNSA. CDR3 length equals 16 residues. The chain's CDR3 is CASSLATWSSGNTIYF. Written as DNA, the CDR3 is TGTGCCAGCAGCTTAGCCACCTGGTCCTCTGGAAACACCATATATTTT.

The chain links TRBV9 to TRBJ2-1; 8 bases align to TRBD2. The CDR3 runs to 15 residues. Per the germline V gene, CDR1 is SGDLS and CDR2 is YYNGEE. Trimming cost V 0 bases and J 9 bases; bases outside gene matches: 8. The CDR3 protein is CASSVDGTRGTEQFF. In DNA form, the CDR3 reads TGTGCCAGCAGCGTAGATGGGACTAGGGGAACTGAGCAGTTCTTC.

The rearrangement links TRBV4-1 to TRBJ1-1; maybe TRBD1 (6 bases). Per the germline V gene, CDR1 is MGHRA and CDR2 is YSYEKL. V was pared by 2 bases and J by 4 bases, with 29 bases between. The CDR3 totals 20 residues. CDR3 sequence (DNA): TGCGCCAGCAGCCAAAAGAGCCGACGACAGGAAATGGTTGGGGGCACTGAAGCTTTCTTT. Protein product: CASSQKSRRQEMVGGTEAFF.

V and J are TRBV29-1 and TRBJ2-2; the D gene could be TRBD1 or TRBD2 (5 bases each). Trimming removed 5 bases from V and 5 bases from J, with 18 bases in between. Germline CDR1 SQVTM, CDR2 ANQGSEA. The CDR3 is made up of 15 amino acids. CDR3 DNA: TGCAGCGTTAGAGCACCCACCTGGGGGACCGGGGAGCTGTTTTTT. Encoded protein: CSVRAPTWGTGELFF.

The chain employs TRBV5-4 and TRBJ2-5, with TRBD2 identical over 8 bases. With V trimmed by 4 bases and J by 5 bases, 7 bases remained unmatched. This CDR3 comprises 14 residues. Germline V gene data show CDR1 as SGHNT and CDR2 as YYREEE (reference sequence). The CDR3 is CASSPGGAVETQYF. CDR3 nucleotide sequence: TGTGCCAGCAGCCCCGGGGGGGCGGTGGAGACCCAGTACTTC.

This clone turned up a few times. This chain uses TRBV7-2 with TRBJ2-5; TRBD2 aligns across 7 bases. The CDR3 covers 14 residues. The V gene's germline CDR1 is SGHTA and CDR2 FQGNSA. The junction had 3 bases not matched to a gene; V was cut back by 2 bases and J by 3 bases. The CDR3 sequence is CASSLFRGEETQYF. In DNA form, the CDR3 reads TGTGCCAGCAGCTTATTCCGGGGGGAAGAGACCCAGTACTTC.

The J gene is TRBJ1-5, the V gene TRBV28; D unresolved. The CDR3 spans 12 residues. Germline CDR1 reads MDHEN; CDR2 reads SYDVKM. V lost 1 base, J lost 7 bases, and 5 bases lay in between. In DNA, the CDR3 is TGTGCCAGCAGTTTATACCGGCAGCCCCAGCATTTT. It specifies CASSLYRQPQHF.

The chain links TRBV30 to TRBJ1-2; D is ambiguous. The CDR3 consists of 16 residues. In germline, CDR1 is GTSNPN, CDR2 SVGIG (reference sequence). Between the trimmed V and J ends, which lost 4 bases and 0 bases, there was a span of 18 bases. The CDR3 reads CAWTPPFRTPNYGYTF. DNA of the CDR3: TGTGCCTGGACCCCTCCTTTCAGGACGCCTAACTATGGCTACACCTTC.

The V call is TRBV6-1, the J call TRBJ2-3, with TRBD1 matching over 10 bases. The germline gives CDR1 MNHNS, CDR2 SASEGT. V trimming: 5 bases; J trimming: 4 bases; junction bases outside the gene matches: 3. The CDR3 runs to 14 residues. The CDR3 sequence: CASSSGQGADTQYF. DNA of the CDR3: TGTGCCAGCAGTTCCGGACAGGGGGCAGATACGCAGTATTTT.

The rearrangement links TRBV29-1 to TRBJ2-3, with D perhaps being TRBD1 or TRBD2 (6 bases each). This CDR3 has 14 residues. V gave up 4 bases and J gave up 6 bases, with 17 bases separating them. CDR1 and CDR2 from the germline V gene are SQVTM and ANQGSEA. CDR3 DNA: TGCAGCGTTGGGGGGGACAACCTAGGGGATACGCAGTATTTT. Its protein product is CSVGGDNLGDTQYF.

The chain links TRBV6-6 to TRBJ1-6; 9 bases match TRBD1. From germline, CDR1 is MNHNY and CDR2 SVGAGI (reference sequence). The CDR3 extends over 15 amino acids. The ends lost 6 bases at V and 4 bases at J; junction bases unmatched: 4. The CDR3 region is CASRGTGTYNSPLHF. In nucleotides, the CDR3 is TGTGCCAGCAGGGGGACAGGGACTTATAATTCACCCCTCCACTTT.

The J gene is TRBJ2-7, the V gene TRBV7-8, with D perhaps matching TRBD1 or TRBD2 (6 bases each). The germline V gene has CDR1 SGHVS and CDR2 FQNEAQ. Between the trimmed V and J ends, which lost 7 bases and 7 bases, there was a span of 17 bases. This CDR3 region has 13 residues. The chain's CDR3 is CASNPLGAGEQYF. Here the CDR3 DNA reads TGTGCCAGCAACCCTCTGGGGGCGGGAGAGCAGTACTTC.

To note about this clone: At one boundary the junction diverges from the germline segment, which might be a read error. The J gene is TRBJ2-7, the V gene TRBV6-1; unclear D gene. Germline V gene data show CDR1 as MNHNS and CDR2 as SASEGT. CDR3 length: 12 amino acids. Written as DNA, the CDR3 is TGTGCCAGCAGTGAGAAACAGCTCGAGGTGAACTTC. Protein: CASSEKQLEVNF.

The chain has TRBV5-1 and TRBJ1-5; no clear D gene. V lost 0 bases, J lost 5 bases, and 12 bases lay in between. The V gene's germline CDR1 is SGHRS and CDR2 YFSETQ. The CDR3 runs 15 residues. This CDR3 is CASSLGVQADQPQHF. CDR3 DNA: TGCGCCAGCAGCTTGGGGGTACAAGCAGATCAGCCCCAGCATTTT. Full variable domain (outside the CDR3, taken from reference TRBV5-1 and TRBJ1-5): KAGVTQTPRYLIKTRGQQVTLSCSPISGHRSVSWYQQTPGQGLQFLFEYFSETQRNKGNFPGRFSGRQFSNSRSEMNVSTLELGDSALYLCASSLGVQADQPQHFGDGTRLSIL.

CDR3 protein: CASSLNRGTYEQYF. The CDR3, as DNA: TGTGCCAGCAGCTTAAACAGGGGGACCTACGAGCAGTACTTC. This sequence joins TRBV11-3 and TRBJ2-7; the match to TRBD1 covers 8 bases. The germline CDR1 and CDR2 sequences are SGHNT and YENEEA. V dropped 2 bases and J dropped 2; count of bases not matched to a gene: 2. The length of the CDR3 is 14 residues.

V gene TRBV19 combines with J gene TRBJ2-3, with 8 positions matching TRBD2. The CDR3 totals 16 residues. The junction had 11 bases not matched to a gene; V was cut back by 8 bases and J by 1 base. Germline values: CDR1 LNHDA, CDR2 SQIVND (reference sequence). The CDR3 DNA is TGTGCCAGTCAGAATCTAGCGGGTGAGGGCACAGATACGCAGTATTTT. It encodes CASQNLAGEGTDTQYF.

J is TRBJ2-7 and V is TRBV4-2; 7 nucleotides match TRBD1. The CDR3 length is 15 residues. With 4 bases clipped from V and 3 bases from J, the junction kept 9 bases outside the gene matches. CDR1 is LGHNA and CDR2 is YNFKEQ in the germline V gene. The CDR3 here is CASSLPPGQDYEQYF. The CDR3 DNA is TGTGCCAGCAGCCTACCCCCCGGACAGGACTACGAGCAGTACTTC.

The V and J genes are TRBV28 and TRBJ1-5; no clear D gene. The CDR3 length is 14 residues. Trimming took off 1 base at V and 0 bases at J, with 4 bases between the two ends. Germline V gene data show CDR1 as MDHEN and CDR2 as SYDVKM. The CDR3 DNA reads TGTGCCAGCAGTTTATTGAATAGCAATCAGCCCCAGCATTTT. It is translated as CASSLLNSNQPQHF. The full variable domain, rest sourced from reference TRBV28 and TRBJ1-5, is DVKVTQSSRYLVKRTGEKVFLECVQDMDHENMFWYRQDPGLGLRLIYFSYDVKMKEKGDIPEGYSVSREKKERFSLILESASTNQTSMYLCASSLLNSNQPQHFGDGTRLSIL.

The J gene is TRBJ2-5, the V gene TRBV4-2, with 15 bases matching TRBD2. The CDR3 covers 15 residues. The ends lost 4 bases at V and 5 bases at J; junction bases unmatched: 2. Per the germline V gene, CDR1 is LGHNA and CDR2 is YNFKEQ. CDR3 protein: CASSLGTSGGETQYF. CDR3 nucleotides: TGTGCCAGCAGCCTCGGGACTAGCGGGGGGGAGACCCAGTACTTC.

The chain has TRBV4-1 and TRBJ2-7, with unresolved D. The CDR3 consists of 13 residues. With 0 bases removed from V and 6 bases from J, the gap between germline ends came to 9 bases. Germline values: CDR1 MGHRA, CDR2 YSYEKL. The CDR3 loop reads CASSQEPATEQYF. For the CDR3, the DNA is TGCGCCAGCAGCCAAGAGCCGGCCACCGAGCAGTACTTC.

The V call is TRBV19, the J call TRBJ2-7; 7 nucleotides line up with TRBD1. Looked up from germline, CDR1 is LNHDA and CDR2 is SQIVND (reference sequence). CDR3 size: 13 residues. The junction had 6 bases not matched to a gene; V was cut back by 1 base and J by 9 bases. The CDR3 sequence is CASSIGDSRGQYF. The CDR3 DNA reads as TGTGCCAGTAGTATAGGGGACAGTCGAGGGCAGTACTTC.

The chain joins TRBV19 to TRBJ1-2; D might be TRBD1 (5 bases). The CDR3 contains 15 residues. V was clipped by 4 bases and J by 4 bases, with 16 bases between them. Germline V gene data show CDR1 as LNHDA and CDR2 as SQIVND (reference sequence). DNA of the CDR3: TGTGCCAGTAGTAATTGGGCAGAGGGGTCCTATGGCTACACCTTC. Protein sequence: CASSNWAEGSYGYTF.